These T cell receptor beta chains were read from a single sample in a study of T cell responses to AZD1222 COVID-19 vaccine. The method was immunoSEQ multiplex PCR; TCRdb's version includes in-frame clones alone and lacks a portion of them. Its table lists over 120,000 clones. Sequenced sample: peripheral blood. The receptors here all came from an adult in good health. CDR3s include the opening cysteine and the closing phenylalanine or tryptophan. D genes are given only for firm matches.

J	V	D	DNA	CDR3
TRBJ1-1	TRBV19	NA	TGTGCCAGTAGTATGTATCCAGGGGAAGGCACTGAAGCTTTCTTT	CASSMYPGEGTEAFF
TRBJ1-1	TRBV19	TRBD1	TGTGCCAGCAACGCCGGGACAGCGCAGAACACTGAAGCTTTCTTT	CASNAGTAQNTEAFF
TRBJ1-1	TRBV6-4	NA	TGTGCCAGCAGCCCCCAACAGGGCGTGAACACTGAAGCTTTCTTT	CASSPQQGVNTEAFF
TRBJ1-1	TRBV18	NA	TGTGCCAGCTCACCAAGGGGTGGTACTGAAGCTTTCTTT	CASSPRGGTEAFF
TRBJ2-1	TRBV19	NA	TGTGCCAGTAGTATTGGGACCGCCTTTGTCAATGAGCAGTTCTTC	CASSIGTAFVNEQFF
TRBJ1-1	TRBV11-1	NA	TGTGCCAGCAGCTTAGGGGGAACGAAGAGGGAAGCTTTCTTT	CASSLGGTKREAFF
TRBJ1-5	TRBV7-2	NA	TGTGCCAGCAGCTATAACTCTGGGGGTTACCAGCATTTT	CASSYNSGGYQHF
TRBJ1-6	TRBV12-3/TRBV12-4	NA	TGTGCCAGCAGTCTCACAAATAATTCACCCCTCCACTTT	CASSLTNNSPLHF
TRBJ2-7	TRBV11-2	TRBD1	TGTGCCAGCAGCTCTACCGGGACAGCGTCCTACGAGCAGTACTTC	CASSSTGTASYEQYF
TRBJ2-7	TRBV5-5	TRBD2	TGTGCCAGCAGCTTGGCGGGACTAGATACCTACGAGCAGTACTTC	CASSLAGLDTYEQYF